The rows below give T cell receptor beta chains drawn from one sample of a study of blood T cell repertoires in COVID-19. Profiled with immunoSEQ multiplex PCR; TCRdb holds only in-frame clones, not every one. In the table there are under 250,000 clones, around 90% of which are singletons. Material for sequencing was PBMCs or T cells enriched from blood (not recorded which). The source is a young man who had recovered from COVID-19. The CDR3 runs from the conserved cysteine through the conserved F or W. D genes are given only for firm matches. The size of a clone is reported for some rows only, either as once, few or many, or as a class for expanded clones.

CDR3nt: TGTGCCAGCAGCCAACTAGCGGAGACCCAGTACTTC; CDR3aa: CASSQLAETQYF; v_gene: TRBV3-1/TRBV3-2; abundance: .; d_gene: .; len: 12; j_gene: TRBJ2-5
CDR3nt: TGTGCCTGGAGTGTCTCCGGGACAGTCAGCTACACCTTC; CDR3aa: CAWSVSGTVSYTF; v_gene: TRBV30; abundance: once; d_gene: TRBD1; len: 13; j_gene: TRBJ1-2
CDR3nt: TGTGCCAGCAGTCCAAGGGGACTTATTAGCAATCAGCCCCAGCATTTT; CDR3aa: CASSPRGLISNQPQHF; v_gene: TRBV6-2/TRBV6-3; abundance: once; d_gene: .; len: 16; j_gene: TRBJ1-5
CDR3nt: TGTGCCAGCTCACCCCAACAGGCGGGAGATGGCGAGCAGTACTTC; CDR3aa: CASSPQQAGDGEQYF; v_gene: TRBV18; abundance: .; d_gene: TRBD2; len: 15; j_gene: TRBJ2-7
CDR3nt: TGCGCCAGCAGCTTGCCTAGCGGGTCCTACGAGCAGTACTTC; CDR3aa: CASSLPSGSYEQYF; v_gene: TRBV5-1; abundance: .; d_gene: TRBD2; len: 14; j_gene: TRBJ2-7
CDR3nt: TGTGCCAGCAGGCCGGGGGAAACTAACTATGGCTACACCTTC; CDR3aa: CASRPGETNYGYTF; v_gene: TRBV7-2; abundance: .; d_gene: .; len: 14; j_gene: TRBJ1-2
CDR3nt: TGTGCCAGCGAAAACAGGGGAGTCAGTGAAGCTTTCTTT; CDR3aa: CASENRGVSEAFF; v_gene: TRBV19; abundance: .; d_gene: TRBD1; len: 13; j_gene: TRBJ1-1
CDR3nt: TGCGCCAGCAGCCAACCTCGGACAGGGGTGGGCTATGGCTACACCTTC; CDR3aa: CASSQPRTGVGYGYTF; v_gene: TRBV4-1; abundance: .; d_gene: TRBD1; len: 16; j_gene: TRBJ1-2
CDR3nt: TGTGCCAGCAGTTTTGGAGGACAGCCCCAGCATTTT; CDR3aa: CASSFGGQPQHF; v_gene: TRBV12-3/TRBV12-4; abundance: once; d_gene: .; len: 12; j_gene: TRBJ1-5
CDR3nt: TGTGCCAGCAGCGTGGGCGGGCTAGCGGGTGGTGCGGAGACCCAGTACTTC; CDR3aa: CASSVGGLAGGAETQYF; v_gene: TRBV9; abundance: .; d_gene: TRBD2; len: 17; j_gene: TRBJ2-5
CDR3nt: TGCGCCAGCTCGGCACAGGGGTCAACCTACGAGCAGTACTTC; CDR3aa: CASSAQGSTYEQYF; v_gene: TRBV5-1; abundance: .; d_gene: TRBD1; len: 14; j_gene: TRBJ2-7
CDR3nt: TGTGCCAGCTCACCGGACAGGGGTGAAGCTTTCTTT; CDR3aa: CASSPDRGEAFF; v_gene: TRBV18; abundance: .; d_gene: TRBD1; len: 12; j_gene: TRBJ1-1
CDR3nt: TGTGCCTGGAGTGAGGAGGACAATCAGCCCCAGCATTTT; CDR3aa: CAWSEEDNQPQHF; v_gene: TRBV30; abundance: .; d_gene: .; len: 13; j_gene: TRBJ1-5
CDR3nt: TGTGCCAGCAGTCCCCCTAGCTCCTACGAGCAGTACTTC; CDR3aa: CASSPPSSYEQYF; v_gene: TRBV28; abundance: .; d_gene: .; len: 13; j_gene: TRBJ2-7
CDR3nt: TGTGCCAGCAGATCCGGGACAGGAACTAATGAAAAACTGTTTTTT; CDR3aa: CASRSGTGTNEKLFF; v_gene: TRBV28; abundance: .; d_gene: TRBD1; len: 15; j_gene: TRBJ1-4
CDR3nt: TGTGCCAGCAGCTTTCGGTTTTCACCCTACGAGCAGTACTTC; CDR3aa: CASSFRFSPYEQYF; v_gene: TRBV7-9; abundance: few; d_gene: .; len: 14; j_gene: TRBJ2-7